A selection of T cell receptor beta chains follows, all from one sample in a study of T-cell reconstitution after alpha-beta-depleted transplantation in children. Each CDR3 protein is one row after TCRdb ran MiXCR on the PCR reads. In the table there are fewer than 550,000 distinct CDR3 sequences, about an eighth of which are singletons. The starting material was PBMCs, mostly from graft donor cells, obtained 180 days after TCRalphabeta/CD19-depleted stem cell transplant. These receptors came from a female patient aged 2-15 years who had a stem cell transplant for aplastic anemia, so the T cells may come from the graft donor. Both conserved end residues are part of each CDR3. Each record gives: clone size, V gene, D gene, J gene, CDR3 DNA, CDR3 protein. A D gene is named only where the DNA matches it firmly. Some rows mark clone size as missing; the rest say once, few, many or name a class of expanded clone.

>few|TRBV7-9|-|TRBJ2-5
TGTGCCAGCAGCTTCCCCCCCCATCAAGAGACCCAGTACTTC
CASSFPPHQETQYF
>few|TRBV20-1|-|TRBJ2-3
TGCAGTGCTCAGGTCGGTCTCGCCACAGATACGCAGTATTTT
CSAQVGLATDTQYF
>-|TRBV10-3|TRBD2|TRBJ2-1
TGTGCCATCAGTGTCGGACTAGCCAATGAGCAGTTCTTC
CAISVGLANEQFF
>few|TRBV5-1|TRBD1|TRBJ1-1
TGCGCCAGCAGGAAGGGACAGTTGAACACTGAAGCTTTCTTT
CASRKGQLNTEAFF
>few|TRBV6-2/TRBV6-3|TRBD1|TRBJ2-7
TGTGCCAGCAGTCGGGCAGGGGGCTACGACGAGCAGTACTTC
CASSRAGGYDEQYF
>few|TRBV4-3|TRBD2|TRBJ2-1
TGCGCCAGCAGCCACGCCCCCACTAGCGGGATTGGCAATGAGCAGTTCTTC
CASSHAPTSGIGNEQFF
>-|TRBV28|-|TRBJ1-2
TGTGCCAGCACCATCATCGGGAGTTCCCTCTATGGCTACACCTTC
CASTIIGSSLYGYTF
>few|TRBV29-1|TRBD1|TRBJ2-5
TGCAGCGTTGTTCCAGGGCAGGGGGCTTGGGAGACCCAGTACTTC
CSVVPGQGAWETQYF
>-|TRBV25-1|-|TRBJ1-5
TGTGCCAGCAGTGATGCAGGGCCCTATCAGCCCCAGCATTTT
CASSDAGPYQPQHF
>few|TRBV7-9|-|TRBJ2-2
TGTGCCACCTACACCGGGGAGCTGTTTTTT
CATYTGELFF
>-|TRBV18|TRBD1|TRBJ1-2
TGTGCCAGCTCACGGGACAGTGTCTATGGCTACACCTTC
CASSRDSVYGYTF
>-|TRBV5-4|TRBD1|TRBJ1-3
TGTGCCAGCAGCTTGGAACAGGGGTTAGGAAACACCATATATTTT
CASSLEQGLGNTIYF
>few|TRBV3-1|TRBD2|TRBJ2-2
TGTGCCAGCAGCCAAGATATTTGGCTAGCGGGAGGATGGGGCACCGGGGAGCTGTTTTTT
CASSQDIWLAGGWGTGELFF
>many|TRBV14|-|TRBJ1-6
TGTGCCAGCAGGGGACCCGGGACCCGTAATTCACCCCTCCACTTT
CASRGPGTRNSPLHF
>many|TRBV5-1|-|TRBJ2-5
TGCGCCAGCAGTATCACGGAGACCCAGTACTTC
CASSITETQYF
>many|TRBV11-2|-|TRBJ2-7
TGTGCCAGCATCTCAGGGGAGAGACCCTACGAGCAGTACTTC
CASISGERPYEQYF
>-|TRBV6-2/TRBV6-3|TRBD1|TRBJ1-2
TGTGCCAGCAGTTATTCCCCACAGGGGGCGCATGGCTACACCTTC
CASSYSPQGAHGYTF
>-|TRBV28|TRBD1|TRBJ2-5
TGTGCCAGCACCGCTTCCGGGACAGGCCTTAGCAGAAAGACCCAGTACTTC
CASTASGTGLSRKTQYF
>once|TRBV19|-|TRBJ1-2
TGTGCCAGTAGTATGTACGGGGGCTCGGATGGCTACACCTTC
CASSMYGGSDGYTF
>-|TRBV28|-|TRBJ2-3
TGTGCCAGCAGTTTTCTCGCATCCTTCACAGATACGCAGTATTTT
CASSFLASFTDTQYF
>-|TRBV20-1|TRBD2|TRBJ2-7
TGCAGTGCGGGGGAACCGGGACTAGCGGGAGTCGAGCAGTACTTC
CSAGEPGLAGVEQYF
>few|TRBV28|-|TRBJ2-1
TGTGCCAGCAGTTTATTTACTAGTCGGGAATACAATGAGCAGTTCTTC
CASSLFTSREYNEQFF
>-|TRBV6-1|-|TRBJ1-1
TGTGCCAGCAGTGAAGCCAAGGTCCGAGGGGCTTTCTTT
CASSEAKVRGAFF
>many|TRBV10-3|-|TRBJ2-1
TGTGCCATCAGTGAGTGGGAATTTACCGACAATGAGCAGTTCTTC
CAISEWEFTDNEQFF
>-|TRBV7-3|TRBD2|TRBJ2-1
TGTGCCAGCAGCTTAACGCAGCTAGCGGGAGGGCTGGTAGCGCACAATGAGCAGTTCTTC
CASSLTQLAGGLVAHNEQFF
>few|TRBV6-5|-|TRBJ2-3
TGTGCCAGCGGGACAACGGGGAATACGCAGTATTTT
CASGTTGNTQYF
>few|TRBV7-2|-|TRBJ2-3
TGTGCCAGCAGCGCCAGACAGACAGATACGCAGTATTTT
CASSARQTDTQYF
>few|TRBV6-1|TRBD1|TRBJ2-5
TGTGCCAGCTCCTCCCGACAGGGTGTGGGGACGTACCAAGAGACCCAGTACTTC
CASSSRQGVGTYQETQYF
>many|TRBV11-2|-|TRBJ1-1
TGTGCCAGCAGCTTATTCAGGGGTTACACTGAAGCTTTCTTT
CASSLFRGYTEAFF
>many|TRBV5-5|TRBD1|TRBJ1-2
TGTGCCAGCAGCCCCGGGACAGGGCTTGGCTATGGCTACACCTTC
CASSPGTGLGYGYTF
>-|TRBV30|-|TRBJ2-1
TGTGCCTGGAGTGGAGCAGGGATCAATGAGCAGTTCTTC
CAWSGAGINEQFF
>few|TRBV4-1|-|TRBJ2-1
TGCGCCAGCAGCCAAGATGGGGGACCCTACAATGAGCAGTTCTTC
CASSQDGGPYNEQFF
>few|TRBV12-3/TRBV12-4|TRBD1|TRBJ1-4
TGTGCCAGCAGTTTCGGGACAGGCGTCATGGCTAATGAAAAACTGTTTTTT
CASSFGTGVMANEKLFF
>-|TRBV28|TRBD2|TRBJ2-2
TGTGCCAGCAGTTTAAGTCGGGCTAGCGGGAGATCCGGGGAGCTGTTTTTT
CASSLSRASGRSGELFF
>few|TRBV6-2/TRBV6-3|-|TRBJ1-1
TGTGCCAGCAGTTACTTCGCAGGGAACACTGAAGCTTTCTTT
CASSYFAGNTEAFF
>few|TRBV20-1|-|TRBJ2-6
TGCAGTGCTCAGGAATCTCTGGGGGCCAACGTCCTGACTTTC
CSAQESLGANVLTF
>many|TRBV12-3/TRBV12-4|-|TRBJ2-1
TGTGCCAGCAACCCTTTCGGGAATCGAGATGAGCAGTTCTTC
CASNPFGNRDEQFF
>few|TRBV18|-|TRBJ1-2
TGTGCCAGCTCCGAGGGCAGCTATGGCTACACCTTC
CASSEGSYGYTF
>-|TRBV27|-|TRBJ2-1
TGTGCCAGCAGTTTAGCGCTGGGGATCAATGAGCAGTTCTTC
CASSLALGINEQFF
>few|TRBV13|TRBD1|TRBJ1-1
TGTGCCAGCAGCCTCCCGGGGACAGCCCTTGGGGCCACTGAAGCTTTCTTT
CASSLPGTALGATEAFF
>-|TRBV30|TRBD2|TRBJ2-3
TGTGCCTGGAGCGGACTAGCGGAAGAGGACCTTTTGACAGATACGCAGTATTTT
CAWSGLAEEDLLTDTQYF
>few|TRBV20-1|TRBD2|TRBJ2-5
TGCAGTGCTAGTTGGACTAGCGGGGACCAAGAGACCCAGTACTTC
CSASWTSGDQETQYF
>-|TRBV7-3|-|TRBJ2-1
TGTGCCAGCAGCGCCTGGGACCACAATGAGCAGTTCTTC
CASSAWDHNEQFF
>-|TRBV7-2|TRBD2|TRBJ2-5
TGTGCCAGCAGCCGACTAGCGGGACTCCAAGAGACCCAGTACTTC
CASSRLAGLQETQYF
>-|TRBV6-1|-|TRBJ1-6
TGTGCCAGCAGTCGCGGAACCAGGGATTCTTCACCCCTCCACTTT
CASSRGTRDSSPLHF
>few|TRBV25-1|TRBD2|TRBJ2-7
TGTGCCAGCAGGGGGGGACTAGCGGGAGGCCGGAGACAATACGAGCAGTACTTC
CASRGGLAGGRRQYEQYF
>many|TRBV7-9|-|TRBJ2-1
TGTGCCAGCAAGGACGGTGGCGGTGAGCAGTTCTTC
CASKDGGGEQFF
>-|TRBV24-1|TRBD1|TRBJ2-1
TGTGCCACTGACAGGGGTGAGTCCTACAATGAGCAGTTCTTC
CATDRGESYNEQFF
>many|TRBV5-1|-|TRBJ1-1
TGCGCCAGCAGTTCTGGACAGCCGAACACTGAAGCTTTCTTT
CASSSGQPNTEAFF
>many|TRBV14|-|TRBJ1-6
TGTGCCAGCAGCCAGGACTCACCCCTCCACTTT
CASSQDSPLHF